The T cell receptor beta chain described here comes from a study of cytomegalovirus exposure and HLA in healthy donors (dated by TCRdb to about 2017). A note on the overall study: According to a later analysis, one platform produced both the approximately 110 validation repertoires and the 670 or so repertoires of the first cohort. To predict cytomegalovirus infection status, the study brought together high-throughput TCR immunosequencing, statistical association of individual TCRs with disease status, and machine learning. A separate validation cohort of approximately 120 different subjects was used in addition to the roughly 670-subject first cohort. The study aimed to test whether cataloging public T cell receptors could reveal signatures of past pathogen exposure.

Findings and caveats that apply to the study as a whole: The authors suggested that the approach could potentially be extended to other disease states and immunological phenotypes. A later analysis had no HLA typing for the validation cohort, so co-occurrence there was scored across all 110 or so repertoires. In vitro tests confirmed that a few of the cytomegalovirus-associated TCR beta chains recognize cytomegalovirus antigens. The study gave a list of over 150 TCR beta chains associated with cytomegalovirus. Most TCR sequences were seen in very few donors, while some public TCRs were found in many individuals. A later analysis found that TCRs clustered in the first cohort also tended to co-occur in the roughly 120 validation repertoires, with approximately 94% of cluster scores above 0. Cytomegalovirus status was reported to be diagnosed by the classifier with high specificity and sensitivity in both the original and validation cohorts.

Receptor amplification or capture employed the immunoSEQ multiplex PCR assay. In the paper's pipeline: To diagnose cytomegalovirus status from the catalog of TCR beta chain sequences, a statistical classification framework was built. The table was pulled from immuneACCESS by TCRdb, which kept in-frame rearrangements only. Such tables lose some clones; where checked, under half of the loss comes from unresolved V genes, and the rest has no known cause. V, J and clone size reflect that table, while D and trimming were determined from the DNA. For this sample the table gives some 110,000 clones, of which about 94% were detected only once. 1% to 1.5% of the sample is in the top ten clones. Relative to germline, V is missing 1 base and J is missing 2 bases, with 15 bases of the junction outside any gene match. The germline V gene specifies SGDLS as CDR1 and YYNGEE as CDR2. Spanning cysteine to phenylalanine, the CDR3 consists of 18 amino acids. Only CDR3 DNA is held: 54 bases, read in frame from base 1.

Separate from the roughly 650-subject first cohort, the validation cohort of about 120 subjects was the group to which the donors belonged. Concerning this clone: What antigen it recognizes has not been identified. No much larger clone exists at a distance of one base, and base qualities are not known.

The chain links TRBV9 with TRBJ2-7, and 7 bases in between align with TRBD1. The sequenced material came from PBMCs. The TCR comes from a woman aged 18-29 years in good health and CMV-seronegative. The nucleotide sequence is given as TGTGCCAGCAGCGTAAGTACCGAATCGGGACAGCACACCTACGAGCAGTACTTC. This translates into CASSVSTESGQHTYEQYF.